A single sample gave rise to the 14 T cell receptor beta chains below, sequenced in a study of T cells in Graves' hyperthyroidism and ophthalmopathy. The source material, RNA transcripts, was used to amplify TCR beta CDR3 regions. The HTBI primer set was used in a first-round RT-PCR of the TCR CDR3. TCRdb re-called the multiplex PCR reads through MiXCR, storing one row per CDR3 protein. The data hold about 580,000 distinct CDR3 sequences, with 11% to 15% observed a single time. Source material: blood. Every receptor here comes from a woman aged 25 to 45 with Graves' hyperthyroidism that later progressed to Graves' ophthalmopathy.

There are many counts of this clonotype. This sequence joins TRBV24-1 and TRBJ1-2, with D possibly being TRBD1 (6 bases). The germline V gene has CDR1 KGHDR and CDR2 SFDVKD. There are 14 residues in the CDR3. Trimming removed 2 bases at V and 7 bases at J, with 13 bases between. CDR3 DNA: TGTGCCACCAGTGATTCCCCACAGGGTCTTGGCTACACCTTC. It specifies CATSDSPQGLGYTF.

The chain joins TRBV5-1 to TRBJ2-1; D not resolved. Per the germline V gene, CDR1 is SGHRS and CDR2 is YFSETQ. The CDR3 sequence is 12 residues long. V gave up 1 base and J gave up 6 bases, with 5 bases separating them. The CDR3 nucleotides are TGCGCCAGCAGCTTGCAGAGCAATGAGCAGTTCTTC. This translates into CASSLQSNEQFF. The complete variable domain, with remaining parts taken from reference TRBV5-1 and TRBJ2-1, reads KAGVTQTPRYLIKTRGQQVTLSCSPISGHRSVSWYQQTPGQGLQFLFEYFSETQRNKGNFPGRFSGRQFSNSRSEMNVSTLELGDSALYLCASSLQSNEQFFGPGTRLTVL.

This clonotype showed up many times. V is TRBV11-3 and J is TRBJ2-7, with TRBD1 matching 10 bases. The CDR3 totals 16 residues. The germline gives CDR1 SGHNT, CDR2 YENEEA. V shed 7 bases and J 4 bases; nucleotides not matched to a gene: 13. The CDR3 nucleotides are TGTGCCAGCACCCTCCTTGAAGGGACAGGGGCGTACGAGCAGTACTTC. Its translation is CASTLLEGTGAYEQYF. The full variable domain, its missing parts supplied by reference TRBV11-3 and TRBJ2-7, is EAGVVQSPRYKIIEKKQPVAFWCNPISGHNTLYWYLQNLGQGPELLIRYENEEAVDDSQLPKDRFSAERLKGVDSTLKIQPAELGDSAVYLCASTLLEGTGAYEQYFGPGTRLTVT.

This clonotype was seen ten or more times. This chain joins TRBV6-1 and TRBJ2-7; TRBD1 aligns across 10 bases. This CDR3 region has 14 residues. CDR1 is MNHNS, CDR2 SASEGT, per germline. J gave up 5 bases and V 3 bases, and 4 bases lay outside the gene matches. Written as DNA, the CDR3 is TGTGCCAGCAGTGACTCCGGGACAGGGGACGAGCAGTACTTC. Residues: CASSDSGTGDEQYF.

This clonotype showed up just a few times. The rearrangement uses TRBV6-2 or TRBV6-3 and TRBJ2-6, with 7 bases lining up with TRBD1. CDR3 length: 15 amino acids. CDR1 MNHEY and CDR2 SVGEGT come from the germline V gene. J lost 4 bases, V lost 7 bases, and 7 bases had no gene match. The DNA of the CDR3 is TGTGCCAGCAAGGGGGCACCCTCGGGGGCCAACGTCCTGACTTTC. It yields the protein CASKGAPSGANVLTF.

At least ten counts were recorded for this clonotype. CDR3 protein: CASRHRGSANYGYTF. Written as DNA, the CDR3 is TGTGCCAGCAGGCACAGGGGGTCCGCTAACTATGGCTACACCTTC. The chain employs TRBV13 and TRBJ1-2; 8 nucleotides align to TRBD1. CDR3 size: 15 residues. V was pared by 6 bases and J by 0 bases, with 6 bases of the junction left unmatched. CDR1 and CDR2 (germline): PRHDT, FYEKMQ (reference sequence). Complete variable domain (other parts from reference TRBV13 and TRBJ1-2): AAGVIQSPRHLIKEKRETATLKCYPIPRHDTVYWYQQGPGQDPQFLISFYEKMQSDKGSIPDRFSAQQFSDYHSELNMSSLELGDSALYFCASRHRGSANYGYTFGSGTRLTVV.

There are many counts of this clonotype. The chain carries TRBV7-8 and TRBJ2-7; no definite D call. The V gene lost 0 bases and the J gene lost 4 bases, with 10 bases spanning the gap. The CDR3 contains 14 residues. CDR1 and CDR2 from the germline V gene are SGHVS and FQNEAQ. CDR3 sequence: CASSLAPGPYEQYF. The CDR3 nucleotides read TGTGCCAGCAGCTTAGCCCCGGGCCCATACGAGCAGTACTTC.

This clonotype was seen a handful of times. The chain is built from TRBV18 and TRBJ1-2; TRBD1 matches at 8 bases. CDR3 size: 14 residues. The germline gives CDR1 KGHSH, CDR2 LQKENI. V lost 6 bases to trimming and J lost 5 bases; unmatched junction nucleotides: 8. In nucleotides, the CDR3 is TGTGCCAGCTCCCCGACAGGGGTTACGTATGGCTACACCTTC. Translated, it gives CASSPTGVTYGYTF. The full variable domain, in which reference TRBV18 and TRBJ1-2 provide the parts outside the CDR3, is NAGVMQNPRHLVRRRGQEARLRCSPMKGHSHVYWYRQLPEEGLKFMVYLQKENIIDESGMPKERFSAEFPKEGPSILRIQQVVRGDSAAYFCASSPTGVTYGYTFGSGTRLTVV.

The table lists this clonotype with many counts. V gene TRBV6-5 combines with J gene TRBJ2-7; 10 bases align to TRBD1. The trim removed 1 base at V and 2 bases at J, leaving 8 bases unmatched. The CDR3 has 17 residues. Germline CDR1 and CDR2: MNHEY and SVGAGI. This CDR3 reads CASSYLPPGQGPYEQYF. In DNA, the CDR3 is TGTGCCAGCAGTTACTTACCCCCGGGACAGGGGCCCTACGAGCAGTACTTC.

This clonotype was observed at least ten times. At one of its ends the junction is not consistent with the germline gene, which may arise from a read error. In DNA, the CDR3 is TGTGCCAGCAGGTTAGCCCGGGGGAGCTCCTACAATGAGCAGTTCTTC. This codes for CASRLARGSSYNEQFF. The J gene is TRBJ2-1, the V gene TRBV11-3; tentatively, D is TRBD2 (6 bases). The CDR3 is 16 amino acids. CDR1 and CDR2 from the germline V gene are SGHNT and YENEEA.

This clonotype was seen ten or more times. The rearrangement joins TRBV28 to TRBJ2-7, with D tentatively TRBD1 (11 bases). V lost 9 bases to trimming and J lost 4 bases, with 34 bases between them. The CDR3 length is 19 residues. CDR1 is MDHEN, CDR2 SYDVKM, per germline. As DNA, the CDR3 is TGTGCCAGAGTCCCGGGACAGGGGGAGCCTAGCGGGAGTCGGTACGAGCAGTACTTC. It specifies CARVPGQGEPSGSRYEQYF. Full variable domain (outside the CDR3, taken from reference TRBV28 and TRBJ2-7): DVKVTQSSRYLVKRTGEKVFLECVQDMDHENMFWYRQDPGLGLRLIYFSYDVKMKEKGDIPEGYSVSREKKERFSLILESASTNQTSMYLCARVPGQGEPSGSRYEQYFGPGTRLTVT.

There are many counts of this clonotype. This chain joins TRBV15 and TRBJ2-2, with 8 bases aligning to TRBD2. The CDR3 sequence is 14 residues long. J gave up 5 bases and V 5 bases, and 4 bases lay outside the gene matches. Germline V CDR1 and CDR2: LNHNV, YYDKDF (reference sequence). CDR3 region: CATSLTGGTGELFF. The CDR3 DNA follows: TGTGCCACCAGCCTCACGGGAGGGACCGGGGAGCTGTTTTTT.

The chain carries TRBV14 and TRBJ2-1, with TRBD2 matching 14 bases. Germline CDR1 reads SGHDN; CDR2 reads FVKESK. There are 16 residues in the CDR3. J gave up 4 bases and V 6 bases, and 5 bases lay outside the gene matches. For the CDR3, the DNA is TGTGCCAGCAGGCCTGGGACTAGCGGGAGATACAATGAGCAGTTCTTC. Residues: CASRPGTSGRYNEQFF. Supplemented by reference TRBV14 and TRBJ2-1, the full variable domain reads EAGVTQFPSHSVIEKGQTVTLRCDPISGHDNLYWYRRVMGKEIKFLLHFVKESKQDESGMPNNRFLAERTGGTYSTLKVQPAELEDSGVYFCASRPGTSGRYNEQFFGPGTRLTVL.

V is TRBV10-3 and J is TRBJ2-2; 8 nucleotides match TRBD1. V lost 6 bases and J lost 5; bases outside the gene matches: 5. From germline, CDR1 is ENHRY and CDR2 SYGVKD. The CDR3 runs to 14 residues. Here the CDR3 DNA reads TGTGCCATCAGGGACAGGGAAAGTACCGGGGAGCTGTTTTTT. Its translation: CAIRDRESTGELFF.